The clone carrying this T cell receptor beta chain has a handful of counts. Its specificity is unknown. Germline assignment: CDR1 SGDLS and CDR2 YYNGEE. V was trimmed by 0 bases and J by 2 bases, leaving 14 bases between them. The CDR3 length is 16 residues. Alongside a J-beta primer mix, a sample-barcoded 5' primer served in a second PCR lasting roughly 6 to 11 cycles. The authors tagged each cDNA molecule using a template-switch adaptor with 12 random nucleotides. TCRdb reprocessed the 5' RACE reads via MiXCR and lists one record per CDR3 protein. The data show more than 1.4 million distinct CDR3 sequences, approximately 42% seen once. This sample is part of a study of blood T cells in healthy people across ages. Background on the study: T cells yielded about one barcoded beta molecule per two cells through template switching.

Study-level findings and limits: TCR beta diversity per million T cells fell roughly linearly with age. There was a strong correlation between TCR beta diversity and naive T cell percentage.

The TCR sequence derives from a woman under 30 in good health. The chain couples TRBV9 to TRBJ1-2; the D gene is possibly TRBD1 (6 bases). Sample: blood. The CDR3 coding sequence is TGTGCCAGCAGCGTAGGTGGAGGGGGTACCAACTATGGCTACACCTTC. It is translated as CASSVGGGGTNYGYTF. The variable domain in full, with the rest retrieved from reference TRBV9 and TRBJ1-2, is DSGVTQTPKHLITATGQRVTLRCSPRSGDLSVYWYQQSLDQGLQFLIQYYNGEERAKGNILERFSAQQFPDLHSELNLSSLELGDSALYFCASSVGGGGTNYGYTFGSGTRLTVV.